This T cell receptor beta chain was captured by sequencing in a study of naive CD8 T cells in extremely preterm neonates (TCRdb year 2017). Concerning the study at large: The study compared TCRbeta CDR3 repertoires of sorted naive CD8+ T cells across four age groups: extremely preterm neonates, term neonates, young children and adults.

TCRbeta CDR3 regions were amplified from genomic DNA by a two-step, bias-controlled multiplex PCR. Primers specific for every TRBV and TRBJ gene segment were included in the multiplex PCR. The immunoSEQ Assay was used to generate the TCRbeta repertoire data. The authors' analysis ran thus. A relative-frequency ratio and a modified nearest-neighbor algorithm were applied to filter and cluster reads so that closely related sequences were merged. IMGT annotation was the basis for assigning V, D and J genes to CDR3 sequences. Template counts were corrected for PCR amplification bias by normalization and were quantified against synthetic TCR CDR3 analog sequences. Only unique productive sequences, that is, in-frame CDR3 sequences lacking stop codons, were included in the analyses. Clonality, defined as 1 minus Pielou's evenness, and iChao1 richness were computed with the immunoSEQ Analyzer software. JMP was used for statistical testing, with Student's t-test or a non-parametric test applied depending on Shapiro-Wilk normality results. The clones in this table, taken by TCRdb from immuneACCESS, are in-frame only. Not every clone is retained; where verified, under half of the shortfall comes from an unresolved V gene, and the cause of the rest is unknown. The V and J calls and clone size come from that table; D and trimming were worked out from the DNA. In this sample the table shows over 4,500 clones, 97% of which occur a single time. The ten biggest clones cover 0.56% of the sample.

Regarding this clone: No antigen is known for it. Qualities for individual bases were not recorded, and no much larger clone is one base off.

Term cord blood was obtained from 4 to 6 elective full-term cesarean deliveries at roughly 37-41 weeks of gestation, without labor or rupture of membranes. The study left out pregnancies involving fetal demise, active maternal HSV infection or known maternal HIV infection. A FACSAria III cell sorter was used to sort live, Annexin V-negative naive CD8+ T cells (CD3+CD8+CD45RA+CCR7+). Each sample yielded roughly 18,000 to 100,000 sorted naive CD8+ T cells. Preassembled standardized sampling kits were used to collect mixed venous-arterial cord blood. Cord blood was held at room temperature and processed no more than 4 hours after collection. Ficoll-Paque density gradient centrifugation was used to isolate mononuclear cells from diluted blood. Mononuclear cells were cryopreserved in about 10% DMSO with approximately 90% FBS and stored long term at -150°C before sorting. After thawing, cells were stained with Annexin V along with antibodies against CD3, CD8, CCR7 and CD45RA. The DNeasy Blood and Tissue Kit was used to extract genomic DNA from sorted cell pellets that had been snap-frozen.

Broad study findings and their caveats: As limitations, the authors pointed to a small sample size and variable productive template counts among preterm samples. The proportion of shared CDR3 nucleotide sequences was higher in preterm neonates (2.7%) than in term neonates (around 0.4%), young children (around 0.03%) and adults (0.01%). Preterm CDR3s were shorter, with fewer N additions and less junctional trimming, and were closer to germline than those of older groups. To track T cell development within individuals, the authors urged prospective longitudinal studies of preterm and term neonates. Preterm neonates showed significantly lower iChao1 richness than every other age group (p < 0.05) along with an even clone distribution, indicating a less rich repertoire.

Including the terminal cysteine and phenylalanine, the CDR3 comprises 14 residues. This entry keeps only the CDR3 DNA: 42 bases, framed from base 1. The junction shows trimming of 2 bases on V and 7 bases on J, plus 14 bases between the germline ends. For CDR1 and CDR2, the germline V gene (reference sequence) lists MNHEY and SMNVEV. The clonotype was recovered from a newborn in good health. The sequence is built from TRBV27 and TRBJ1-2; TRBD1 could be the D gene, as 5 bases match. Sample: naive CD8+ T cells from cord blood. This receptor has the CDR3 CASSLGSQGSGYTF. The bases read TGTGCCAGCAGTTTAGGAAGTCAGGGAAGTGGCTACACCTTC.